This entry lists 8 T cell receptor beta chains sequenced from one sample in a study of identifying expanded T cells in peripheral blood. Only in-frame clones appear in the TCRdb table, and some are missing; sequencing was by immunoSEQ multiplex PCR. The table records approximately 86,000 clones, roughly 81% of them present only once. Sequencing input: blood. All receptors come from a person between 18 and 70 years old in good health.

CDR3 bases: TGTGCCAGCATCGGTCTCTTTCGGGACAGCGAAGAGACCCAGTACTTC. This gives the protein CASIGLFRDSEETQYF. The chain has TRBV2 and TRBJ2-5; TRBD1 agrees at 7 bases. Germline V gene lookup returns CDR1 SNHLY and CDR2 FYNNEI. This CDR3 has 16 residues. The J segment lost 3 bases and the V segment lost 7 bases, leaving 14 bases of the junction unmatched.

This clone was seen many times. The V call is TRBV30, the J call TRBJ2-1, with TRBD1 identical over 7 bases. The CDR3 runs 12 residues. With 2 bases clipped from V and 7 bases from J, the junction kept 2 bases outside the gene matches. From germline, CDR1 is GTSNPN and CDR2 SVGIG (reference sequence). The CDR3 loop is CAWSTGVNEQFF. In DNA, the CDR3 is TGTGCCTGGAGTACAGGGGTAAATGAGCAGTTCTTC.

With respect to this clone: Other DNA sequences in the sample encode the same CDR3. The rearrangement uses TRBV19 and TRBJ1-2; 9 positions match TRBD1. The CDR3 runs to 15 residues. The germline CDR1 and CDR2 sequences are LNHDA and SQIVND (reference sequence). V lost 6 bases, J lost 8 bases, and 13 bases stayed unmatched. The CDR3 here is CASRLPGQGDRGYTF. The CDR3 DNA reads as TGTGCCAGTAGGCTACCGGGACAGGGAGATCGAGGCTACACCTTC.

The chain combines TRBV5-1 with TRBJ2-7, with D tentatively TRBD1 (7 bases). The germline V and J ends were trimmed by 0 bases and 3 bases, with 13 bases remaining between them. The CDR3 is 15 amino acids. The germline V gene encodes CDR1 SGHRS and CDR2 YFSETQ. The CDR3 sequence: CASSLGIRGVYEQYF. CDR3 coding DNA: TGCGCCAGCAGCTTGGGAATCAGGGGGGTCTACGAGCAGTACTTC.

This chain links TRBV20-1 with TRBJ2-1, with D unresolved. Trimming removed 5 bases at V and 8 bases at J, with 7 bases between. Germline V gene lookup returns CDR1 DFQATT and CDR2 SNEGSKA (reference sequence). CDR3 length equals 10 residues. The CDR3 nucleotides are TGCAGTGCTCTTAAATATGAGCAGTTCTTC. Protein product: CSALKYEQFF.

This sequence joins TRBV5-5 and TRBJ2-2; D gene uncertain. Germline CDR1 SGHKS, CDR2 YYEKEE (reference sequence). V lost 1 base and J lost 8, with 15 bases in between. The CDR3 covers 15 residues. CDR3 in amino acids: CASSLLGRALGELFF. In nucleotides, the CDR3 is TGTGCCAGCAGCTTGCTGGGCAGAGCTTTAGGGGAGCTGTTTTTT.

The CDR3 region is CASSLGANTEAFF. Here the CDR3 DNA reads TGTGCCAGCTCTCTAGGGGCGAACACTGAAGCTTTCTTT. This sequence joins TRBV18 and TRBJ1-1; possibly TRBD1 for D (5 bases). Between the trimmed V and J ends, which lost 6 bases and 1 base, there was a span of 9 bases. The germline V gene encodes CDR1 KGHSH and CDR2 LQKENI. This CDR3 contains 13 residues.

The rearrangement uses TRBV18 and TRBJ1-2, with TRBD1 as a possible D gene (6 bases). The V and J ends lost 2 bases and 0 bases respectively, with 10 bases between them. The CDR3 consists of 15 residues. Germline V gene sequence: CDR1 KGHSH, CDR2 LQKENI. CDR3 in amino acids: CASSPAGDPNYGYTF. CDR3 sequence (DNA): TGTGCCAGCTCACCAGCAGGGGACCCTAACTATGGCTACACCTTC.